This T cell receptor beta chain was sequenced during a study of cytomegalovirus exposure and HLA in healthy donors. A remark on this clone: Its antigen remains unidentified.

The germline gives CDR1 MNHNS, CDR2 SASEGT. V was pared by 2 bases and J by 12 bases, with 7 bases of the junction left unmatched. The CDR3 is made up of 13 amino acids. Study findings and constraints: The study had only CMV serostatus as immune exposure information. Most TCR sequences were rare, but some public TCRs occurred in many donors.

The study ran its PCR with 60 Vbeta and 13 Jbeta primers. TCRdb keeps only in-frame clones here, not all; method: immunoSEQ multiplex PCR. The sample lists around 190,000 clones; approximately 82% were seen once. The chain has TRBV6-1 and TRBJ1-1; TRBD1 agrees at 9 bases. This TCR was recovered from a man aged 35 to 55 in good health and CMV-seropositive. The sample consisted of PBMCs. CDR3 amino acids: CASSERGTGRTFF. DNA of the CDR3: TGTGCCAGCAGTGAACGAGGGACAGGGAGAACTTTCTTT.